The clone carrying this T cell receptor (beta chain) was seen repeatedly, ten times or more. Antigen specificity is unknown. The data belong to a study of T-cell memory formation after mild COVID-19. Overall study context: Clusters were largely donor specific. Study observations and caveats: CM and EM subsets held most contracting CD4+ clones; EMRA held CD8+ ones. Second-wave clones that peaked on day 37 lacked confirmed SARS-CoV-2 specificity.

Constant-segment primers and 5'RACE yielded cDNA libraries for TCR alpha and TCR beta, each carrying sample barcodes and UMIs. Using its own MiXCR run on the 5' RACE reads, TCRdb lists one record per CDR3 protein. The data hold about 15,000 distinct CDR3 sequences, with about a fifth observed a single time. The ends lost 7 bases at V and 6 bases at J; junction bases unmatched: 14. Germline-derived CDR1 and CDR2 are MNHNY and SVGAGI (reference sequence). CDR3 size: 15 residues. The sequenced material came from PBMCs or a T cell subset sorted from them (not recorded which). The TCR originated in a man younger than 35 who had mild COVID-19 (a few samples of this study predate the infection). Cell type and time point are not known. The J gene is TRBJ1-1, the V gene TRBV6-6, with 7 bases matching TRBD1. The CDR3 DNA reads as TGTGCCAGCACCTTTACCGCGACAGGGACCCCTGAAGCTTTCTTT. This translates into CASTFTATGTPEAFF.